This entry describes one T cell receptor beta chain. This table comes from immunoSEQ multiplex PCR, and its TCRdb copy is limited to in-frame clones, with some not included. The sample consists of roughly 81,000 clones, approximately 97% of them appearing once. The data belong to a study of technical replicates of blood from four donors. Trimming cost V 1 base and J 4 bases, with 13 bases left between them. CDR3 size: 15 residues. Germline CDR1 reads SEHNR; CDR2 reads FQNEAQ (reference sequence). The rearrangement joins TRBV7-9 to TRBJ2-5; D remains ambiguous. The sample consisted of T cells isolated from PBMCs. The source of this sequence is a human donor in good health. CDR3 bases: TGTGCCAGCAGCTTAGGTGTATTAGCCCCAGAGACCCAGTACTTC. It translates to CASSLGVLAPETQYF.